These 21 T cell receptor beta chains were all obtained from the same sample, sequenced in a study of T cells in Graves' hyperthyroidism and ophthalmopathy. Researchers took RNA transcripts and amplified the TCR beta CDR3 regions from them. The HTBI set primed first-round TCR CDR3 RT-PCR. TCRdb analysed the multiplex PCR reads with MiXCR anew, one entry per CDR3 protein. The top ten hold approximately 8.4% of the sample, which has more than 600,000 distinct CDR3 sequences, approximately 16% seen once. The specimen sequenced was blood. The receptors here all came from a man aged 18 to 30 with Graves' hyperthyroidism.

The table lists this clonotype with many counts. The rearrangement joins TRBV3-1 to TRBJ2-1, with D unclear. CDR1 LGHDT and CDR2 YNNKEL come from the germline V gene (reference sequence). V was shortened by 0 bases and J by 8 bases, with 20 bases between the two germline ends. The CDR3 is 17 amino acids. The CDR3 loop reads CASSQEGRPLRSDEQFF. The CDR3 DNA is TGTGCCAGCAGCCAAGAAGGACGCCCCCTTCGTTCGGATGAGCAGTTCTTC.

This chain connects TRBV9 to TRBJ2-5, with TRBD1 matching over 8 bases. V shed 3 bases and J 5 bases; nucleotides not matched to a gene: 9. Germline V lookup: CDR1 SGDLS, CDR2 YYNGEE. This CDR3 has 15 residues. The DNA for the CDR3 is TGTGCCAGCAGCGCCAGGACAGGGTTTAGGGAGACCCAGTACTTC. This sequence encodes CASSARTGFRETQYF.

This clonotype appeared many times. The J gene is TRBJ2-7, the V gene TRBV2, with 7 positions matching TRBD1. CDR3 length: 16 amino acids. Per the germline V gene, CDR1 is SNHLY and CDR2 is FYNNEI. Trimming took 3 bases from V and 1 from J; bases not matched to a gene: 9. CDR3 bases: TGTGCCAGCAGTGACCCGACCGGGACAGTATCCTACGAGCAGTACTTC. It is translated as CASSDPTGTVSYEQYF.

The rearrangement uses TRBV29-1 and TRBJ2-1; D is possibly TRBD1 (5 bases). Trimming cost V 8 bases and J 6 bases, with 14 bases left between them. Germline V CDR1 and CDR2: SQVTM, ANQGSEA. The CDR3 has 12 amino acids. CDR3 residues: CSIIQELNEQFF. For the CDR3, the DNA is TGCAGCATCATACAGGAGCTCAATGAGCAGTTCTTC.

This clonotype was observed at least ten times. The chain uses TRBV24-1 and TRBJ2-1, with D tentatively TRBD2 (7 bases). The CDR3 is 14 amino acids. The V gene lost 4 bases and the J gene lost 9 bases, with 15 bases spanning the gap. CDR1 is KGHDR and CDR2 is SFDVKD in the germline V gene. The CDR3 here is CATSDWGGGAEQFF. Written as DNA, the CDR3 is TGTGCCACCAGTGACTGGGGGGGGGGCGCTGAGCAGTTCTTC.

This clonotype was counted only a few times. This rearrangement joins TRBV6-2 or TRBV6-3 to TRBJ1-1, with a possible D match to TRBD1 (5 bases). CDR1 is MNHEY and CDR2 is SVGEGT in the germline V gene. V lost 6 bases, J lost 3 bases, and 11 bases lay in between. The CDR3 totals 13 residues. The DNA of the CDR3 is TGTGCCAGCAGCGACGTAGGGGACACTGAAGCTTTCTTT. Protein: CASSDVGDTEAFF.

This clonotype was seen ten or more times. The chain joins TRBV28 to TRBJ1-5; perhaps TRBD1 as D (5 bases). CDR1 is MDHEN and CDR2 is SYDVKM in the germline V gene. Trimming shortened V by 2 bases and J by 6 bases, and 11 bases separated the two germline ends. The length of the CDR3 is 14 residues. In DNA, the CDR3 is TGTGCCAGCAGTTTACAGGGTGGGGGTCAGCCCCAGCATTTT. Protein: CASSLQGGGQPQHF.

In this sample, this clonotype turned up many times. The rearrangement links TRBV7-8 to TRBJ2-5, with D perhaps given as TRBD1 or TRBD2 (5 bases each). V was clipped by 1 base and J by 9 bases, with 12 bases between them. The CDR3 runs 13 residues. Looked up from germline, CDR1 is SGHVS and CDR2 is FQNEAQ. Here the CDR3 DNA reads TGTGCCAGCAGCTTAGATCAGGGAGCGGCCCAGTACTTC. Its translation: CASSLDQGAAQYF. The full variable domain, rest sourced from reference TRBV7-8 and TRBJ2-5, is GAGVSQSPRYKVAKRGQDVALRCDPISGHVSLFWYQQALGQGPEFLTYFQNEAQLDKSGLPSDRFFAERPEGSVSTLKIQRTQQEDSAVYLCASSLDQGAAQYFGPGTRLLVL.

CDR3 sequence: CASSGTGLVGELFF. The CDR3 region has the DNA TGTGCCAGTAGTGGGACTGGGCTGGTCGGGGAGCTGTTTTTT. The chain recombines TRBV19 with TRBJ2-2; the D gene is possibly TRBD2 (6 bases). The CDR3 sequence is 14 residues long. The germline V and J ends were trimmed by 5 bases and 7 bases, with 14 bases remaining between them. CDR1 and CDR2 (germline): LNHDA, SQIVND (reference sequence).

There are a few counts of this clonotype. V is TRBV7-9 and J is TRBJ2-2; 13 bases are shared with TRBD2. The CDR3 length is 17 residues. Unmatched junction bases numbered 5, after V lost 1 base and J lost 6 bases. Germline values: CDR1 SEHNR, CDR2 FQNEAQ (reference sequence). CDR3 coding DNA: TGTGCCAGCAGCTTAGGAGGACTAGCGGGAGATGCCGGGGAGCTGTTTTTT. This codes for CASSLGGLAGDAGELFF.

This clonotype occurred a few times. The genes are TRBV5-1 and TRBJ1-4; no firm D call. V was clipped by 3 bases and J by 4 bases, with 10 bases between them. Germline CDR1 and CDR2: SGHRS and YFSETQ. This CDR3 region has 14 residues. CDR3 loop: CASSSASNNEKLFF. CDR3 nucleotide sequence: TGCGCCAGCAGCTCCGCAAGTAATAATGAAAAACTGTTTTTT. Complete variable domain (other parts from reference TRBV5-1 and TRBJ1-4): KAGVTQTPRYLIKTRGQQVTLSCSPISGHRSVSWYQQTPGQGLQFLFEYFSETQRNKGNFPGRFSGRQFSNSRSEMNVSTLELGDSALYLCASSSASNNEKLFFGSGTQLSVL.

The chain joins TRBV5-1 to TRBJ2-1, with D possibly TRBD2 on 5 matching bases. Deletions cut 4 bases from V and 10 bases from J, with 12 bases between. Germline-derived CDR1 and CDR2 are SGHRS and YFSETQ. CDR3 length: 12 amino acids. The CDR3 bases are TGCGCCAGCAGCCCTCCCGGGGAGGAGCAGTTCTTC. Translation gives CASSPPGEEQFF.

This rearrangement joins TRBV6-1 to TRBJ1-1, with D uncertain. The germline gives CDR1 MNHNS, CDR2 SASEGT. This CDR3 region has 13 residues. Trimming pared 3 bases from V and 1 base from J, leaving 6 bases between. The CDR3 loop is CASSEITNTEAFF. The CDR3, as DNA: TGTGCCAGCAGTGAGATTACGAACACTGAAGCTTTCTTT.

This clonotype was seen many times. The rearrangement uses TRBV20-1 and TRBJ2-1, with TRBD1 as a possible D gene (6 bases). The CDR3 is made up of 14 amino acids. In germline, CDR1 is DFQATT, CDR2 SNEGSKA (reference sequence). V lost 5 bases to trimming and J lost 4 bases, with 15 bases between them. In nucleotides, the CDR3 is TGCAGTGCTCTAGATGAAGGGGGATACAATGAGCAGTTCTTC. Amino acids: CSALDEGGYNEQFF.

This clonotype was seen many times. The chain couples TRBV11-2 to TRBJ2-5; D possibly uses TRBD1 or TRBD2 (5 bases each). The CDR3 length is 15 residues. The germline V gene has CDR1 SGHAT and CDR2 FQNNGV. Between the trimmed V and J ends, which lost 1 base and 5 bases, there was a span of 14 bases. The chain's CDR3 is CASSLVWQGDETQYF. The CDR3 coding sequence is TGTGCCAGCAGCTTAGTGTGGCAGGGAGACGAGACCCAGTACTTC.

The rearrangement uses TRBV30 and TRBJ2-1; TRBD2 matches 11 bases. Germline V lookup: CDR1 GTSNPN, CDR2 SVGIG (reference sequence). After removal of 8 bases from V and 4 bases from J, the junction contained 4 bases not matched to a gene. This CDR3 is 13 amino acids long. The CDR3 nucleotides are TGTGCCGGGGGACTAGCGGTATACAATGAGCAGTTCTTC. This sequence encodes CAGGLAVYNEQFF.

This clonotype has only a few counts. The chain is built from TRBV5-6 and TRBJ2-1; 8 bases fit TRBD2. This CDR3 has 14 amino acids. V dropped 0 bases and J dropped 7; count of bases not matched to a gene: 3. CDR1 is SGHDT, CDR2 YYEEEE, per germline. The CDR3 DNA follows: TGTGCCAGCAGCTTGGTGGGGACTAGAAATGAGCAGTTCTTC. Translating it yields CASSLVGTRNEQFF.

This clonotype was counted at least ten times. The chain recombines TRBV6-1 with TRBJ2-2, with a tentative D call TRBD1 (6 bases). The V gene's germline CDR1 is MNHNS and CDR2 SASEGT. The length of the CDR3 is 17 residues. The V gene lost 7 bases and the J gene lost 7 bases, with 25 bases spanning the gap. The chain's CDR3 is CASNPTGTSARGGELFF. CDR3 DNA: TGTGCCAGCAATCCGACCGGGACATCGGCGAGGGGCGGGGAGCTGTTTTTT.

There are many counts of this clonotype. CDR3 DNA sequence: TGTGCCAGCAGTCGCCAACCCCAGTCTTTCACTGAAGCTTTCTTT. Its translation: CASSRQPQSFTEAFF. J is TRBJ1-1 and V is TRBV28, with D uncertain. Per germline, CDR1 MDHEN and CDR2 SYDVKM. The V end was cut by 5 bases, the J end by 4 bases, with 17 bases between. This CDR3 has 15 amino acids. Full variable domain (rest looked up from reference TRBV28 and TRBJ1-1): DVKVTQSSRYLVKRTGEKVFLECVQDMDHENMFWYRQDPGLGLRLIYFSYDVKMKEKGDIPEGYSVSREKKERFSLILESASTNQTSMYLCASSRQPQSFTEAFFGQGTRLTVV.

In this sample, this clonotype turned up many times. This chain joins TRBV6-1 and TRBJ2-1; D possibly corresponds to TRBD2 (6 bases). CDR3 size: 14 residues. Germline V lookup: CDR1 MNHNS, CDR2 SASEGT. Between the trimmed V and J ends, which lost 5 bases and 5 bases, there was a span of 13 bases. CDR3 region: CASSRLVEHNEQFF. The DNA for the CDR3 is TGTGCCAGCAGTCGACTAGTTGAACACAATGAGCAGTTCTTC.

The J gene is TRBJ2-7, the V gene TRBV12-3 or TRBV12-4; 7 bases line up with TRBD2. The J segment lost 4 bases and the V segment lost 6 bases, leaving 9 bases of the junction unmatched. CDR3 length: 14 amino acids. DNA of the CDR3: TGTGCCAGCAGAGAGGGAGGGCCCGTTTACGAGCAGTACTTC. This codes for CASREGGPVYEQYF.